Below are 25 T cell receptor beta chains sequenced from a single sample in a study of CD8 T cells in Susac syndrome. An amount of RNA that ranged from roughly 0.45 to 1 ug was reverse transcribed with random hexamers. TCRdb re-called the immunoSEQ multiplex PCR reads through MiXCR, storing one row per CDR3 protein. The sample holds roughly 200,000 distinct CDR3 sequences, over 90% seen once. What was sequenced was CD4+ T cells from PBMCs. Source of these receptors: a human donor with Susac syndrome.

The chain combines TRBV28 with TRBJ2-2; D is unresolved. This CDR3 comprises 17 residues. The V and J ends lost 2 bases and 0 bases respectively, with 13 bases between them. In germline, CDR1 is MDHEN, CDR2 SYDVKM. The CDR3 DNA reads as TGTGCCAGCAGTTTACCTCTCTCACCAACGAACACCGGGGAGCTGTTTTTT. Protein product: CASSLPLSPTNTGELFF.

The rearrangement links TRBV30 to TRBJ1-1; no firm D call. CDR3 length equals 14 residues. The germline V and J ends were trimmed by 0 bases and 4 bases, with 12 bases remaining between them. Germline V CDR1 and CDR2: GTSNPN, SVGIG (reference sequence). This chain's CDR3 is CAWSVLGVSTEAFF. The DNA of the CDR3 is TGTGCCTGGAGTGTACTTGGTGTTAGCACTGAAGCTTTCTTT.

A single count supports this clonotype. The chain joins TRBV28 to TRBJ1-5; maybe TRBD1 (5 bases). The CDR3 runs to 14 residues. Trimming shortened V by 3 bases and J by 7 bases, and 13 bases separated the two germline ends. CDR1 is MDHEN and CDR2 is SYDVKM in the germline V gene. The CDR3 sequence is CASSFRGGTQPQHF. Here the CDR3 DNA reads TGTGCCAGCAGTTTCCGCGGAGGGACCCAGCCCCAGCATTTT.

This chain connects TRBV7-9 to TRBJ1-1; D is unclear. This CDR3 contains 15 residues. The germline V and J ends were trimmed by 6 bases and 5 bases, with 19 bases remaining between them. Germline V gene lookup returns CDR1 SEHNR and CDR2 FQNEAQ (reference sequence). The chain's CDR3 is CASRPIQTTQTEAFF. CDR3 DNA sequence: TGTGCCAGCAGACCGATTCAGACCACCCAGACTGAAGCTTTCTTT.

This CDR3 reads CASSLVSQGPYEQYF. In DNA, the CDR3 is TGTGCCAGCAGCTTAGTATCCCAGGGCCCCTACGAGCAGTACTTC. This sequence joins TRBV7-2 and TRBJ2-7; D perhaps matches TRBD1 (5 bases). The CDR3 loop spans 15 amino acids. Trimming shortened V by 1 base and J by 2 bases, and 12 bases separated the two germline ends. CDR1 and CDR2 from the germline V gene are SGHTA and FQGNSA.

The count of this clonotype is one. The genes are TRBV29-1 and TRBJ2-3; tentative D call: TRBD2 (5 bases). CDR3 length: 14 residues. V lost 1 base and J 3 bases, leaving 11 bases between the germline ends. The germline V gene has CDR1 SQVTM and CDR2 ANQGSEA. CDR3 in amino acids: CSVEGGGSTDTQYF. In DNA form, the CDR3 reads TGCAGCGTTGAAGGTGGTGGGAGTACAGATACGCAGTATTTT.

The table lists this clonotype with a count of one. The chain is built from TRBV7-9 and TRBJ2-7; 8 bases are a match to TRBD2. V trimming: 5 bases; J trimming: 7 bases; junction bases outside the gene matches: 16. Germline CDR1 is SEHNR and CDR2 is FQNEAQ (reference sequence). The CDR3 extends over 16 amino acids. CDR3 sequence reads: CASSTRPGLVSREQYF. The CDR3 nucleotides are TGTGCCAGCAGCACCCGACCGGGACTAGTGTCGAGGGAGCAGTACTTC.

Only one count was recorded for this clonotype. The chain is built from TRBV7-8 and TRBJ2-5; 8 bases are a match to TRBD2. The V gene end was trimmed by 2 bases and the J gene end by 3 bases; junction bases not matched to a gene: 5. The CDR3 contains 15 residues. The germline V gene encodes CDR1 SGHVS and CDR2 FQNEAQ. CDR3: CASSLWNSGEETQYF. The DNA of the CDR3 is TGTGCCAGCAGCTTATGGAATAGCGGGGAAGAGACCCAGTACTTC.

This chain links TRBV4-3 with TRBJ2-2; no clear D. Germline V gene lookup returns CDR1 LGHNA and CDR2 YSLEER. Deletions cut 4 bases from V and 4 bases from J, with 10 bases between. CDR3 length: 14 residues. The DNA of the CDR3 is TGCGCCAGCAGCCGCTACACGGGCACCGGGGAGCTGTTTTTT. Amino acid sequence: CASSRYTGTGELFF.

The J gene is TRBJ1-1, the V gene TRBV14; TRBD1 aligns across 7 bases. Trimming removed 5 bases from V and 2 bases from J; junction bases left unmatched: 8. The CDR3 extends over 15 amino acids. Germline values: CDR1 SGHDN, CDR2 FVKESK. The CDR3 sequence: CASSIGTAGNTEAFF. The CDR3 nucleotides read TGTGCCAGCAGCATAGGGACAGCGGGAAACACTGAAGCTTTCTTT.

Of note for this clonotype: A junction boundary mismatches the germline segment, possibly from a read error. The genes are TRBV5-4 and TRBJ1-6; D is unclear. This CDR3 spans 16 amino acids. Germline loops: CDR1 SGHNT, CDR2 YYREEE (reference sequence). The CDR3 region is CASSLKAAGNNSPLHF. The CDR3 bases are TGTGCCAGCAGCTTGAAAGCTGCGGGTAATAACTCACCCCTCCACTTT.

V and J are TRBV5-6 and TRBJ1-1; D not resolved. V was pared by 0 bases and J by 6 bases, with 3 bases between. Germline V gene sequence: CDR1 SGHDT, CDR2 YYEEEE. The CDR3 spans 11 residues. The CDR3 sequence: CASSLGSEAFF. The DNA of the CDR3 is TGTGCCAGCAGCTTGGGTTCTGAAGCTTTCTTT. Supplemented by reference TRBV5-6 and TRBJ1-1, the full variable domain reads DAGVTQSPTHLIKTRGQQVTLRCSPKSGHDTVSWYQQALGQGPQFIFQYYEEEERQRGNFPDRFSGHQFPNYSSELNVNALLLGDSALYLCASSLGSEAFFGQGTRLTVV.

The V and J genes are TRBV2 and TRBJ2-5, with a tentative D call TRBD1 (7 bases). The CDR3 has 14 residues. Germline V gives CDR1 SNHLY, CDR2 FYNNEI. The germline V and J ends were trimmed by 6 bases and 3 bases, with 14 bases remaining between them. The CDR3 is CASRRGQREETQYF. The CDR3 DNA is TGTGCCAGCAGGCGGGGACAGAGGGAAGAGACCCAGTACTTC.

J is TRBJ2-1 and V is TRBV7-9; 9 bases match TRBD1. The CDR3 has 16 amino acids. The trim removed 2 bases at V and 6 bases at J, leaving 8 bases unmatched. Germline values: CDR1 SEHNR, CDR2 FQNEAQ (reference sequence). The CDR3 here is CASSLSRDRVGNEQFF. The CDR3 DNA reads TGTGCCAGCAGCTTATCGCGGGACAGGGTAGGCAATGAGCAGTTCTTC.

V is TRBV11-2 and J is TRBJ2-1; 7 positions match TRBD2. Germline lookup yields CDR1 SGHAT and CDR2 FQNNGV. The trim removed 1 base at V and 4 bases at J, leaving 10 bases unmatched. CDR3 size: 17 residues. CDR3 in DNA: TGTGCCAGCAGCTTAGGTGGGGGGGTTCCTAGATACAATGAGCAGTTCTTC. It encodes CASSLGGGVPRYNEQFF. The full variable domain, its missing parts supplied by reference TRBV11-2 and TRBJ2-1, is EAGVAQSPRYKIIEKRQSVAFWCNPISGHATLYWYQQILGQGPKLLIQFQNNGVVDDSQLPKDRFSAERLKGVDSTLKIQPAKLEDSAVYLCASSLGGGVPRYNEQFFGPGTRLTVL.

This chain connects TRBV29-1 to TRBJ2-5; either TRBD1 or TRBD2 may supply D (5 bases each). Germline V CDR1 and CDR2: SQVTM, ANQGSEA. V lost 6 bases and J 5 bases, leaving 13 bases between the germline ends. This CDR3 has 12 residues. CDR3 sequence (DNA): TGCAGCGTGGGGACGGACGGGGAGACCCAGTACTTC. This gives the protein CSVGTDGETQYF.

The chain links TRBV12-3 or TRBV12-4 to TRBJ2-1, with 7 bases matching TRBD2. Germline trimming cut 6 bases from V and 0 bases from J; bases unmatched to any gene: 5. This CDR3 has 15 residues. The CDR3 loop is CASSRSGTSYNEQFF. The CDR3, as DNA: TGTGCCAGCAGCCGAAGCGGGACCTCCTACAATGAGCAGTTCTTC.

This chain joins TRBV6-2 or TRBV6-3 and TRBJ1-1, with 7 positions matching TRBD1. CDR1 MNHEY and CDR2 SVGEGT come from the germline V gene. The CDR3 runs to 14 residues. The V and J ends lost 8 bases and 5 bases, in that order; junction bases with no gene match: 11. The CDR3 DNA reads TGTGCCAGCGGCACAGACAGGGTGAGGACTGAAGCTTTCTTT. Protein sequence: CASGTDRVRTEAFF.

The V call is TRBV29-1, the J call TRBJ2-5, with 13 bases that match TRBD2. Germline V gene sequence: CDR1 SQVTM, CDR2 ANQGSEA. This CDR3 region has 16 residues. With 4 bases clipped from V and 1 base from J, the junction kept 6 bases outside the gene matches. In DNA form, the CDR3 reads TGCAGCGTTGGCCGGACTAGCGGGAGTAGCCAAGAGACCCAGTACTTC. Translation gives CSVGRTSGSSQETQYF.

The CDR3 region is CASSGTDSNQPQHF. CDR3 coding DNA: TGTGCCAGCAGCGGGACTGATAGCAATCAGCCCCAGCATTTT. The V gene is TRBV28, the J gene TRBJ1-5, with D possibly matching TRBD1 (5 bases). V dropped 6 bases and J dropped 0 bases, with 9 bases sitting between them. The CDR3 runs to 14 residues. Per the germline V gene, CDR1 is MDHEN and CDR2 is SYDVKM.

This rearrangement joins TRBV9 to TRBJ1-3; no reliable D call. V shed 0 bases and J shed 2 bases, with 9 bases lying between them. The germline V gene encodes CDR1 SGDLS and CDR2 YYNGEE. CDR3 length: 15 residues. CDR3 amino acids: CASSVATDAGNTIYF. The CDR3 coding sequence is TGTGCCAGCAGCGTAGCTACAGATGCTGGAAACACCATATATTTT.

The chain has TRBV18 and TRBJ2-5; D is ambiguous. The CDR3 totals 15 residues. Germline V CDR1 and CDR2: KGHSH, LQKENI. Trimming stripped 6 bases from V and 2 bases from J, with 16 bases between. CDR3 protein: CASSLTRTVQETQYF. DNA of the CDR3: TGTGCCAGCTCCCTGACAAGGACCGTACAAGAGACCCAGTACTTC.

The chain uses TRBV28 and TRBJ2-7; 8 nucleotides line up with TRBD2. Germline V gene sequence: CDR1 MDHEN, CDR2 SYDVKM. V lost 3 bases, J lost 2 bases, and 6 bases stayed unmatched. The CDR3 runs to 15 residues. The CDR3 DNA reads as TGTGCCAGCAGTTTCGGGGGGGAGGACGCCTACGAGCAGTACTTC. Translation gives CASSFGGEDAYEQYF.

CDR3 region: CASSLTGFETQYF. The DNA for the CDR3 is TGTGCCAGCAGCCTGACAGGGTTTGAGACCCAGTACTTC. The chain uses TRBV5-6 and TRBJ2-5; the match to TRBD1 covers 7 bases. J lost 5 bases, V lost 4 bases, and 5 bases had no gene match. Germline CDR1 and CDR2: SGHDT and YYEEEE. The CDR3 spans 13 residues.

J is TRBJ2-1 and V is TRBV30, with D tentatively TRBD1 (6 bases). There are 12 residues in the CDR3. V was trimmed by 4 bases and J by 8 bases, leaving 12 bases between them. Looked up from germline, CDR1 is GTSNPN and CDR2 is SVGIG (reference sequence). In DNA form, the CDR3 reads TGTGCCTGGACGACAGGACGGCATGAGCAGTTCTTC. This translates into CAWTTGRHEQFF.